This T cell receptor beta chain was sequenced during a study of blood T cells in healthy people across ages. It was with a sample-barcoded 5' primer and a J-beta primer mix that a second PCR of roughly 7 to 12 cycles was run. A single record per CDR3 protein comes from TCRdb applying MiXCR to the 5' RACE reads. The table includes 1.5 million to 2 million distinct CDR3 sequences, about 28% detected once. The study, taken as a whole, reports: With unsorted PBMCs, a conclusive comparison of naive versus antigen-experienced cells was not possible. Diversity of TCR beta per million T cells declined in a roughly linear way with age. Calculation of diversity from one million T cells yielded estimates considered to be underestimates. Both higher diversity and more naive CD4+ cells marked long-lived donors when set against aged donors.

This clonotype was seen at least ten times. Its antigen is as yet unknown. Per germline, CDR1 MGHRA and CDR2 YSYEKL. J gave up 6 bases and V 1 base, and 9 bases lay outside the gene matches. The CDR3 totals 16 residues. The sample was blood. This chain connects TRBV4-1 to TRBJ2-5, with 9 bases matching TRBD2. The clonotype originates from a woman aged 30 to 39 in good health. Here the CDR3 reads CASSQVSSGDTQTQYF. The CDR3 bases are TGCGCCAGCAGCCAAGTATCTAGCGGGGACACCCAGACCCAGTACTTC.